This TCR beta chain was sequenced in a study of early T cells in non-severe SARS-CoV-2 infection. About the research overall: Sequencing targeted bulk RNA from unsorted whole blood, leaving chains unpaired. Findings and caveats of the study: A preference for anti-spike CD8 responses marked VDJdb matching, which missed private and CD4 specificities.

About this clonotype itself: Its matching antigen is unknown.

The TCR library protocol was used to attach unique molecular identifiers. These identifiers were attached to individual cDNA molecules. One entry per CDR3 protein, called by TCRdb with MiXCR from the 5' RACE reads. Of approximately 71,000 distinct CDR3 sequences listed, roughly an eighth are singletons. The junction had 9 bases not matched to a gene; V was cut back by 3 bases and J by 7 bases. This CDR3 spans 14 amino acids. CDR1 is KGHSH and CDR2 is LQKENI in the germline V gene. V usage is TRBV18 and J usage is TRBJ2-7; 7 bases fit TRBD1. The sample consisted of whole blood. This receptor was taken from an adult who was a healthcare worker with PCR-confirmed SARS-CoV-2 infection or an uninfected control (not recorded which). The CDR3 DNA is TGTGCCAGCTCACCTCGCCCGACAGGGCAAGAGCAGTACTTC. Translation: CASSPRPTGQEQYF. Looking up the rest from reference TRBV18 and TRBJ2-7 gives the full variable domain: NAGVMQNPRHLVRRRGQEARLRCSPMKGHSHVYWYRQLPEEGLKFMVYLQKENIIDESGMPKERFSAEFPKEGPSILRIQQVVRGDSAAYFCASSPRPTGQEQYFGPGTRLTVT.